The table lists the clone carrying this T cell receptor (beta chain) with a few counts. What it binds is unknown. The sample originates from a study of vaccination effects on CD4 cells after COVID-19. Study at large: Of the BNT162b2 and mRNA-1273 vaccines, participants received two doses of one or the other.

Using immunoSEQ multiplex PCR, the repertoire was profiled, and TCRdb retains in-frame clones only, with some absent. The sample includes 65,000 to 90,000 clones, about 79% seen only once; the top ten take more than 9%. Before sequencing took place, the ViraFEST assay used viral peptide pools to expand antigen-specific CD4+ T cells. Following 10 days of culture, CD4+ T cells were isolated. Vaccinated recipients, who were negative for nucleocapsid antibodies, had no history of SARS-CoV-2 infection. Sequenced material: CD4+ T cells from PBMCs cultured with SARS-CoV-2 spike peptides, taken before COVID-19 vaccination. This sequence originates from a human donor who received a COVID-19 vaccine.

The CDR3 DNA is TGTGCCAGTAGTATAGGAGGTGAAAATAGGCCCCAGCATTTT. This gives the protein CASSIGGENRPQHF. This chain uses TRBV19 with TRBJ1-5; D unclear. V dropped 1 base and J dropped 9 bases, with 13 bases sitting between them. The CDR3 consists of 14 residues. The germline V gene encodes CDR1 LNHDA and CDR2 SQIVND (reference sequence).